The rows below give T cell receptor beta chains drawn from one sample of a study of post-analysis software for immune sequencing data. One entry per CDR3 protein, called by TCRdb with MiXCR from the PCR reads. The table has hundreds of thousands of distinct CDR3 sequences, 55% to 60% seen once. Material: blood. These receptors all stem from a girl aged 2 to 10 with multiple sclerosis. Both conserved end residues are part of each CDR3. Each record gives: clone size, D gene, J gene, V gene, CDR3 DNA, CDR3 protein. The D gene is left open where the match is weak. Size is omitted from some rows. Given values are once, few, many or a class for expanded clones.

>few|NA|TRBJ2-5|TRBV3-1
TGTGCCAGCAGCCAGCGACTGGACTTACGACAAGAGACCCAGTACTTC
CASSQRLDLRQETQYF
>NA|TRBD1|TRBJ2-5|TRBV9
TGTGCCAGCAGCGTAGGGACAGGTCCACGTATGCGGGAGACCCAGTACTTC
CASSVGTGPRMRETQYF
>once|TRBD1|TRBJ1-2|TRBV6-5
TGTGCCAGCAGTTATAATCTCGCGACAGGGAAACTAGGTGGCTACACCTTC
CASSYNLATGKLGGYTF
>NA|NA|TRBJ2-5|TRBV4-2
TGTGCCAGCAGCCAAGGCTCTGCAGGGGGGGAAGAGACCCAGTACTTC
CASSQGSAGGEETQYF
>NA|NA|TRBJ2-7|TRBV10-3
TGTGCCATCAGTGAGTCTAGCGCGAGCTCCTACGAGCAGTACTTC
CAISESSASSYEQYF
>few|NA|TRBJ2-2|TRBV12-3/TRBV12-4
TGTGCCAGCAGTTTAGGACAGCACACCGGGGAGCTGTTTTTT
CASSLGQHTGELFF
>NA|NA|TRBJ2-7|TRBV7-6
TGTGCCAGCAGCTTAGAGTGGGGGCATAGCTCCTACGAGCAGTACTTC
CASSLEWGHSSYEQYF
>NA|NA|TRBJ2-4|TRBV5-1
TGCGCCAGCGGTCGTGGTGTGGGGGCTGGAGGCAAAAACATTCAGTACTTC
CASGRGVGAGGKNIQYF
>NA|TRBD1|TRBJ1-2|TRBV6-6
TGTGCCAGCACCCCACAGGGGGAAGGCGACTATGGCTACACCTTC
CASTPQGEGDYGYTF
>once|NA|TRBJ1-1|TRBV19
TGTGCCAGTACCGCGGGGGTCAGAGGGGAAGCTTTCTTT
CASTAGVRGEAFF
>NA|NA|TRBJ1-1|TRBV7-9
TGTGCCAGCAGCGTACCTCCTTATGAGCGGGGCTCTGAAGCTTTCTTT
CASSVPPYERGSEAFF
>NA|NA|TRBJ2-7|TRBV5-1
TGCGCCAGCAGCTTGACCGGTCTCGGGAACGAGCAGTACTTC
CASSLTGLGNEQYF
>NA|TRBD1|TRBJ1-1|TRBV27
TGTGCCAGCAGTATGGGACAGGGACGGTCGAACACTGAAGCTTTCTTT
CASSMGQGRSNTEAFF
>NA|NA|TRBJ2-7|TRBV5-1
TGCGCCAGCAGCCCGACAGGTCCCTACGAGCAGTACTTC
CASSPTGPYEQYF
>NA|NA|TRBJ1-6|TRBV4-3
TGCGCCAGCAGCCAAGGAAGGCAGGATAATTCACCCCTCCACTTT
CASSQGRQDNSPLHF
>NA|NA|TRBJ2-6|TRBV5-1
TGCGCCAGCAGCCGGGTGGACAGCGGTAGTTCGGCCGGGGCCAACGTCCTGACTTTC
CASSRVDSGSSAGANVLTF
>NA|NA|TRBJ2-5|TRBV12-3/TRBV12-4
TGTGCCAGCAGGCCCGGACAGTCGTACCAAGAGACCCAGTACTTC
CASRPGQSYQETQYF
>NA|NA|TRBJ2-6|TRBV12-3/TRBV12-4
TGTGCCAGCAGTTCCGGTCCCATTGGGGCCAACGTCCTGACTTTC
CASSSGPIGANVLTF
>NA|TRBD2|TRBJ2-2|TRBV10-2
TGCGCCAGCAGTGAGAGGGACCCTAGCGGGGGGAACACCGGGGAGCTGTTTTTT
CASSERDPSGGNTGELFF
>NA|NA|TRBJ2-1|TRBV5-1
TGCGCCAGCAGAGAAGCGGGACAGGATCCCAATGAGCAGTTCTTC
CASREAGQDPNEQFF
>NA|NA|TRBJ2-7|TRBV7-9
TGTGCCAGCAGCTTAATGGGTAGCAACGAGCAGTACTTC
CASSLMGSNEQYF
>NA|TRBD1|TRBJ2-4|TRBV20-1
TGCAGGTCAAGACAGGGGTGGGGAAACATTCAGTACTTC
CRSRQGWGNIQYF
>NA|TRBD1|TRBJ1-5|TRBV10-3
TGTGCCATCAGTGAGGGACAGGGCGACAATCAGCCCCAGCATTTT
CAISEGQGDNQPQHF
>NA|TRBD2|TRBJ2-1|TRBV4-1
TGCGCCAGCAGCCGGCCTACCGGGACTAGCGGGATGGCGGTTGACAATGAGCAGTTCTTC
CASSRPTGTSGMAVDNEQFF
>NA|NA|TRBJ1-2|TRBV19
TGTGCCAGTAGAGCAATTCACTCTAACGACTATGGCTACACCTTC
CASRAIHSNDYGYTF
>NA|NA|TRBJ1-1|TRBV3-1
TGTGCCAGCAGCCTATCCGGGTTTTACGCTGAAGCTTTCTTT
CASSLSGFYAEAFF
>NA|TRBD2|TRBJ2-5|TRBV27
TGTGCCAGCAGTAGATTAGCGGGAGGGGAAGAGACCCAGTACTTC
CASSRLAGGEETQYF
>NA|NA|TRBJ1-1|TRBV12-3/TRBV12-4
TGTGCCTCTGGGAAGGGGAACACTGAAGCTTTCTTT
CASGKGNTEAFF
>NA|TRBD2|TRBJ2-6|TRBV6-2/TRBV6-3
TGTGCCAGCAGTCTCGGGGCTGCGGGGGTACTCTCTGGGGCCAACGTCCTGACTTTC
CASSLGAAGVLSGANVLTF
>NA|NA|TRBJ2-5|TRBV29-1
TGCAGCGCCGGTGGACTAACCGATCAAGAGACCCAGTACTTC
CSAGGLTDQETQYF
>NA|NA|TRBJ2-1|TRBV5-1
TGCGCCAGCAGCTTGGACGGGACCCTAGGCAGGTCCTACAATGAGCAGTTCTTC
CASSLDGTLGRSYNEQFF
>NA|NA|TRBJ1-4|TRBV29-1
TGCAGCGTGGTCCAAGGAAACGAAAAACTGTTTTTT
CSVVQGNEKLFF
>NA|TRBD1|TRBJ1-2|TRBV12-3/TRBV12-4
TGTGCCAGCAGTCCGGGACAGGGGGTTGACGGCTACACCTTC
CASSPGQGVDGYTF
>NA|NA|TRBJ2-4|TRBV12-3/TRBV12-4
TGTGCCAGCAGTATGACACATGGAGACATTCAGTACTTC
CASSMTHGDIQYF
>NA|TRBD2|TRBJ2-1|TRBV29-1
TGCAGCGTGGCCTCGCGGGGGGGCTCCTACAATGAGCAGTTCTTC
CSVASRGGSYNEQFF
>NA|TRBD2|TRBJ2-3|TRBV4-3
TGCGCCAGCAGCCAAGGTTTAGCGGGGGGGTACACAGATACGCAGTATTTT
CASSQGLAGGYTDTQYF
>few|TRBD1|TRBJ2-7|TRBV20-1
TGCAGTGCTAGGCCCCGGGACAGTTCCTACGAGCAGTACTTC
CSARPRDSSYEQYF
>NA|TRBD2|TRBJ2-1|TRBV9
TGTGCCAGCAGCAATGGACTAGTGGGGAATGAGCAGTTCTTC
CASSNGLVGNEQFF
>NA|TRBD2|TRBJ2-1|TRBV7-6
TGTGCCAGCAGCTTAGGCGGGGGTAGCATCTACAATGAGCAGTTCTTC
CASSLGGGSIYNEQFF
>NA|NA|TRBJ2-3|TRBV2
TGTGCCAGCAGTGGTTCTTGGCAGGAAAAGTATTTT
CASSGSWQEKYF